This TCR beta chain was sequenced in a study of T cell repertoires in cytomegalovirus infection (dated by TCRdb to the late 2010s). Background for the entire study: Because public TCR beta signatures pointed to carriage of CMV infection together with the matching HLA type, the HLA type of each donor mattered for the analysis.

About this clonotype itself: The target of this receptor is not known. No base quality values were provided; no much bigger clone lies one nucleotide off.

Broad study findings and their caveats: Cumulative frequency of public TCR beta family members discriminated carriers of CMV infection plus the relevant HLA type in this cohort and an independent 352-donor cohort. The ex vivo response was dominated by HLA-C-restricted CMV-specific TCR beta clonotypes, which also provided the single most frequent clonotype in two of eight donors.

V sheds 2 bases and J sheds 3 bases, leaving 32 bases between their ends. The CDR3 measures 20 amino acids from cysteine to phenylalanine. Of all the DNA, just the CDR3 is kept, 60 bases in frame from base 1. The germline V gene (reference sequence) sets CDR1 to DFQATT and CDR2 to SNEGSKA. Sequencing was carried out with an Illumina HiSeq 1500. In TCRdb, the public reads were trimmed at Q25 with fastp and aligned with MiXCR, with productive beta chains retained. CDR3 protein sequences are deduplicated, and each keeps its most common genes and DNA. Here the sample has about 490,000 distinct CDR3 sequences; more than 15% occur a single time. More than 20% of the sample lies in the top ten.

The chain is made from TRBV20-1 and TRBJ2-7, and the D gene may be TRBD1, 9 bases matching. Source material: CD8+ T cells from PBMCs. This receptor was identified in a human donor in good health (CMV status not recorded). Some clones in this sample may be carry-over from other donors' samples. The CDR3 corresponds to CSARSGTGTGSRLAYYEQYF. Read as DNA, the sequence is TGCAGTGCTAGATCCGGAACCGGGACAGGGTCAAGACTAGCGTACTACGAGCAGTACTTC.